This record concerns one TCR beta chain sequence. In the authors' methods: Reference gene primer amplification gave estimated nucleated cell counts. Data came from immunoSEQ multiplex PCR; TCRdb stores just in-frame clones and leaves some out. The DNA was the basis for D and trimming; V, J and clone size are from that table. The table has over 55,000 clones, around 85% seen once. The V and J ends lost 1 base and 6 bases, in that order; junction bases with no gene match: 6. The CDR3 loop spans 15 amino acids. Germline V CDR1 and CDR2: LGHDT, YNNKEL (reference sequence). This sample was included in a study of blood T cell repertoires in COVID-19. Background on the study: The study drew acute and convalescent COVID-19 samples from the United States, Italy and Spain. PBMCs, B-cell-depleted T cells, or T cells provided the cDNA or gDNA that made up the material.

The sequence was obtained from a woman of 80 years or more with acute or convalescent COVID-19. Sequencing was performed on peripheral blood. The rearrangement uses TRBV3-1 (or the pseudogene TRBV3-2) and TRBJ1-5; TRBD1 aligns across 7 bases. The CDR3 protein is CASSQGTGGVQPQHF. CDR3 DNA: TGTGCCAGCAGCCAAGGGACAGGTGGGGTTCAGCCCCAGCATTTT.